This T cell receptor (beta chain) is drawn from a study of T cells expressing NK-cell markers (dated by TCRdb to between 2020 and 2021). Regarding the study in general: About eight donors provided sorted CD3+CD56+NKG2C+, CD3+CD56+NKG2C- and CD3+CD56-NKG2C+ T-cell subsets, whose TCR beta-chain repertoires were profiled. Seven of the eight sequenced donors were HCMV-seropositive and one was HCMV-seronegative. The eight sequenced donors were randomly selected healthy volunteers, three men and five women. The libraries were sequenced on Illumina HiSeq 2000/2500, MiSeq or NextSeq, producing 2 x 150 bp reads. Summary of the overall study and its limitations: Whether the expanded NKG2C-expressing T cell clones were specific for HCMV antigens was left unclear. Those dominant clonotypes were again the most abundant among CD3+CD56-NKG2C+ cells in four donors, at about 25-65%. In several donors, the dominant CD3+CD56+NKG2C+ clonotypes were found to rank among the top 10 CD8+ clonotypes and to make up about 1.0-7.5% of CD8+ T cells.

The CDR3 sequence holds 17 residues, the cysteine and phenylalanine included. No DNA accompanies this entry. CDR1 SGHKS and CDR2 YYEKEE were looked up in the germline V gene (reference sequence). TCRdb lists the instrument as Illumina HiSeq 2000. TCR beta cDNA libraries were prepared using 5'RACE template switching, which introduced a universal primer site and unique molecular identifiers. Synthesis of cDNA was primed from the TCR beta constant segment and was followed by two consecutive PCR amplification steps. In the source study's methods: MIGEC handled demultiplexing of the reads and grouping by UMI, while MiTCR was used to assemble and quantify clonotypes. To remove erroneous sequences, TCR cDNA sequences were retained only when supported by two or more reads. The tcR package was used for downstream repertoire analysis, with clonotypes matched between fractions based on CDR3 nucleotide sequence plus V segment. VDJmatch was used to annotate antigen specificity against VDJdb, with one amino acid substitution in CDR3 permitted. TCRdb reprocessed the reads; each CDR3 protein sequence makes one entry, and DNA is unavailable. Here the V and J calls rest on TCRdb's processing, not on the authors' analysis. The table of this sample itemizes a few hundred thousand distinct CDR3 sequences. The top ten clones comprise under 0.5% of the sample.

Concerning this clonotype: Its antigen has not been determined.

A commercial ELISA kit detecting HCMV-specific IgG in serum was used to determine HCMV serostatus. Ficoll density gradient centrifugation was used to isolate peripheral blood mononuclear cells from blood. The source is a man aged 18 to 35 in good health. Donor details come from another sample of the same person, matched by shared clones. Here the chain combines TRBV5-5 and TRBJ1-1; absent DNA, TCRdb's TRBD1 call cannot be checked. The sequenced material came from blood T cells: a sorted CD56 or NKG2C T cell subset, CD4+ or CD8+ T cells, or bulk PBMC T cells (not recorded which). The CDR3 protein is CASSLLSTENMNTEAFF.